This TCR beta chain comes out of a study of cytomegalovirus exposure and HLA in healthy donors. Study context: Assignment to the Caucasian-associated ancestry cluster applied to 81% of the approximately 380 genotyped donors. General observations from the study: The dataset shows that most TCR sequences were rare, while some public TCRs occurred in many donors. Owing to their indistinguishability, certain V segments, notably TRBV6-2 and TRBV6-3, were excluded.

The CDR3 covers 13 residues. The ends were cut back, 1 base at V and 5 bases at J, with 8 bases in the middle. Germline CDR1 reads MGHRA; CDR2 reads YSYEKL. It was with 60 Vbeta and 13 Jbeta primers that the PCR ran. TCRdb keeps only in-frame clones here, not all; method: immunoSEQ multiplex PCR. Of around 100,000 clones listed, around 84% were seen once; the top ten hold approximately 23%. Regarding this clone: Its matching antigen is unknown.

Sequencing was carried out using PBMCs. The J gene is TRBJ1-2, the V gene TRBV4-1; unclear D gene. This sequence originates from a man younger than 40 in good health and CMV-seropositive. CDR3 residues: CASSQASGYGYTF. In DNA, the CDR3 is TGCGCCAGCAGCCAAGCTTCGGGTTATGGCTACACCTTC.